These T cell receptor beta chains were read from a single sample in a study of blood T cell repertoires in COVID-19. Sequencing was performed with immunoSEQ multiplex PCR; in TCRdb, only in-frame clones are kept and a portion is missing. The sample contains roughly 180,000 clones, around 83% of which appear only once. Sequencing was carried out using PBMCs or T cells enriched from blood (not recorded which). The origin of the receptors is a man aged 40-49 years who had recovered from COVID-19. CDR3s include the opening cysteine and the closing phenylalanine or tryptophan. Each record gives: V gene, J gene, D gene, clone size, CDR3 DNA, CDR3 protein. The D gene is left open where the match is weak. For some rows the clone size is stated as once, few or many, or as a class when expanded; others skip it.

>TRBV9|TRBJ1-5|-|-
TGTGCCAGCAGCGTAGGGGCGAGTCAGCCCCAGCATTTT
CASSVGASQPQHF
>TRBV24-1|TRBJ2-3|TRBD2|once
TGTGCCACCACCCAGGGCGGGGGGACGTCAGATACGCAGTATTTT
CATTQGGGTSDTQYF
>TRBV30|TRBJ1-5|TRBD1|-
TGTGCCTGGAGCCCACCCAGGGGGGATCAGCCCCAGCATTTT
CAWSPPRGDQPQHF
>TRBV7-9|TRBJ1-1|-|-
TGTGCCAGCAGCTCCCCAATAGGGGCTCCGAACACTGAAGCTTTCTTT
CASSSPIGAPNTEAFF
>TRBV12-3/TRBV12-4|TRBJ1-1|-|once
TGTGCCAGCAGGCGGACTCAGAACACTGAAGCTTTCTTT
CASRRTQNTEAFF
>TRBV28|TRBJ2-7|-|few
TGTGCCAGCAGTTCACGGAAGGACAGCTCCTACGAGCAGTACTTC
CASSSRKDSSYEQYF
>TRBV28|TRBJ1-3|-|-
TGTGCCAGCAGTGCGGGCGGAGGATGGTCTGGAAACACCATATATTTT
CASSAGGGWSGNTIYF
>TRBV2|TRBJ2-7|-|once
TGTGCCAGCAGTGAAATCAACTACGAGCAGTACTTC
CASSEINYEQYF
>TRBV19|TRBJ1-2|-|-
TGTGCCAGTAGTATGGCAGAAAACCCTTATGGCTACACCTTC
CASSMAENPYGYTF
>TRBV12-3/TRBV12-4|TRBJ2-1|-|-
TGTGCCAGCAGTTTACCAAGCGGAGAGCAGTTCTTC
CASSLPSGEQFF
>TRBV6-5|TRBJ2-5|-|-
TGTGCCAGCAGTTTAGACAGACAAGAGACCCAGTACTTC
CASSLDRQETQYF
>TRBV10-3|TRBJ2-2|-|few
TGTGCCACCGGGGGACAGACGAACACCGGGGAGCTGTTTTTT
CATGGQTNTGELFF
>TRBV18|TRBJ2-2|-|-
TGTGCCAGCTCACCGTCGGGGTTTCACACCGGGGAGCTGTTTTTT
CASSPSGFHTGELFF
>TRBV29-1|TRBJ2-7|TRBD1|-
TGCAGCGTGATGCCCCGGCTACAGGGGGAGCAGTACTTC
CSVMPRLQGEQYF
>TRBV27|TRBJ1-6|-|once
TGTGCCAGCAGTTTTAACAGGGCTAATTCACCCCTCCACTTT
CASSFNRANSPLHF
>TRBV30|TRBJ1-1|-|-
TGTGCCTGGAAGCGCAGTTCGATGAACACTGAAGCTTTCTTT
CAWKRSSMNTEAFF
>TRBV18|TRBJ2-3|TRBD2|-
TGTGCCAGCTCACCACCACTAGCGGGAGTGAGGAATACGCAGTATTTT
CASSPPLAGVRNTQYF
>TRBV7-3|TRBJ2-7|-|-
TGTGCCAGCAGCTTAAGGGGCGGACCTAACGAAGAGCAGTACTTC
CASSLRGGPNEEQYF
>TRBV27|TRBJ2-2|TRBD1|-
TGTGCCAGCACCGGACAGGCCCACGAAACCGGGGAGCTGTTTTTT
CASTGQAHETGELFF
>TRBV19|TRBJ1-5|TRBD1|-
TGTGCCAGTAGAATGGGACAGGGGGCCTTACAGCCCCAGCATTTT
CASRMGQGALQPQHF
>TRBV6-4|TRBJ2-3|TRBD1|-
TGTGCCAGCAGTGCCGGACAGGGGGAGACAGATACGCAGTATTTT
CASSAGQGETDTQYF
>TRBV5-4|TRBJ2-7|-|-
TGTGCCAGCAGCTCTTATGACAGGCCCTACGAGCAGTACTTC
CASSSYDRPYEQYF
>TRBV6-5|TRBJ2-7|TRBD2|few
TGTGCCAGCAGGCGGGACTCCTCGGGGGGGCAGCAGTACTTC
CASRRDSSGGQQYF
>TRBV7-6|TRBJ1-6|-|-
TGTGCCAGCAGCTTAGGGGGAGACAATTCACCCCTCCACTTT
CASSLGGDNSPLHF
>TRBV29-1|TRBJ1-1|TRBD1|few
TGCAGCGTTGAAAACCGGGACAGGGGAATCCCGGCTGAAGCTTTCTTT
CSVENRDRGIPAEAFF
>TRBV7-2|TRBJ1-2|-|few
TGTGCCAGCAACCCGTTGGGGGGGGCTAACTATGGCTACACCTTC
CASNPLGGANYGYTF
>TRBV6-5|TRBJ1-2|-|once
TGTGCCAGCACCCCCGGGGTAAACTATGGCTACACCTTC
CASTPGVNYGYTF
>TRBV10-3|TRBJ1-4|TRBD1|-
TGTGCCATCAGGGGGACAGGGGAAGGAGAAAAACTGTTTTTT
CAIRGTGEGEKLFF
>TRBV30|TRBJ1-5|-|-
TGTGCCTGGAGTGTAGGGGGTAGTCAGCCCCAGCATTTT
CAWSVGGSQPQHF
>TRBV29-1|TRBJ1-2|-|-
TGCAGCGTCGGACCGGACAGCCACGCCAACTATGGCTACACCTTC
CSVGPDSHANYGYTF
>TRBV15|TRBJ1-5|-|few
TGTGCCACCAGCAGAGATAAAGGACAGAATCAGCCCCAGCATTTT
CATSRDKGQNQPQHF
>TRBV6-5|TRBJ2-7|TRBD1|-
TGTGCCAGCAGTCGGGGGACAGGGGGCGGGTACGAGCAGTACTTC
CASSRGTGGGYEQYF
>TRBV7-2|TRBJ2-1|TRBD1|few
TGTGCCAGCAGCTTGGGACAGGGAAGGAATGAGCAGTTCTTC
CASSLGQGRNEQFF
>TRBV18|TRBJ2-7|TRBD2|once
TGTGCCAGCTCACCACGTTTAGGACTAGCGGGCATGGCGATCGGTTTGGGCTCCTACGAGCAGTACTTC
CASSPRLGLAGMAIGLGSYEQYF
>TRBV7-2|TRBJ1-2|-|-
TGTGCCAGCAGCTTAGCGTCGGTCGGGGGTGGCTACACCTTC
CASSLASVGGGYTF
>TRBV12-3/TRBV12-4|TRBJ2-7|-|-
TGTGCCAGCAGTTTCGACACCTACGAGCAGTACTTC
CASSFDTYEQYF
>TRBV5-1|TRBJ1-2|-|-
TGCGCCAGCAGCTTGGATGAGGGCTATGGCTACACCTTC
CASSLDEGYGYTF
>TRBV28|TRBJ1-1|-|-
TGTGCCAGCAGTCCACGGAGGGCAACAGCTTTCTTT
CASSPRRATAFF
>TRBV5-1|TRBJ2-2|TRBD1|-
TGCGCCAGCAGCTTGGCGGGGACAGGGAGCACCGGGGAGCTGTTTTTT
CASSLAGTGSTGELFF
>TRBV5-6|TRBJ2-7|TRBD1|-
TGTGCCAGCAGCGCGCCGGGACAGGGGAGGGATCACTACGAGCAGTACTTC
CASSAPGQGRDHYEQYF
>TRBV5-6|TRBJ2-1|-|-
TGTGCCAGCAGCTTGGAGCCTAGCCACTACAATGAGCAGTTCTTC
CASSLEPSHYNEQFF
>TRBV18|TRBJ2-2|TRBD1|many
TGTGCCAGCTCCCAACAGGGGATTAAGAACACCGGGGAGCTGTTTTTT
CASSQQGIKNTGELFF
>TRBV25-1|TRBJ2-5|-|-
TGTGCCAGCAGTGAATTTCGGGGAGCGGTGGAGACCCAGTACTTC
CASSEFRGAVETQYF
>TRBV10-3|TRBJ2-1|TRBD1|once
TGTGCCATCAGTGGTAACCACGGACAGGACAGACAGAATGAGCAGTTCTTC
CAISGNHGQDRQNEQFF
>TRBV11-3|TRBJ2-1|-|once
TGTGCCAGCAGCTTAGGAACAGATTCCTACAATGAGCAGTTCTTC
CASSLGTDSYNEQFF
>TRBV18|TRBJ2-5|-|-
TGTGCCAGCTCACGCCAGGCGGAGGGAGAGACCCAGTACTTC
CASSRQAEGETQYF